This T cell receptor beta chain is from a study of blood T cell repertoires in COVID-19. The overall study: Spain, Italy and the United States supplied samples that represented acute and convalescent COVID-19.

Enrolment of Seattle patients took place during active infection, and they were followed longitudinally. TCRdb's table, derived via immunoSEQ multiplex PCR, lists solely in-frame clones and lacks some. Among 130,000 to 150,000 clones listed, around 85% were seen once. The junction had 8 bases not matched to a gene; V was cut back by 2 bases and J by 1 base. The CDR3 has 18 residues. Germline V lookup: CDR1 SGDLS, CDR2 YYNGEE. The chain is built from TRBV9 and TRBJ2-4; 11 nucleotides match TRBD2. The receptor's source is a woman aged 55 to 70 with COVID-19, enrolled during active disease. Sequenced input: peripheral blood. CDR3 nucleotide sequence: TGTGCCAGCAGCGTGGGACTAGCGGAAGGGTCGGCCAAAAACATTCAGTACTTC. As protein: CASSVGLAEGSAKNIQYF.